The 17 T cell receptor beta chains below all came from one sample that was sequenced in a study of graft-versus-host responses after intestinal transplantation. Only in-frame clones appear in the TCRdb table, and some are missing; sequencing was by immunoSEQ multiplex PCR. The table includes some 77,000 clones, about 92% detected once. Sample: PBMCs, taken 98 days after intestinal transplantation. These TCRs come from a human patient who received an intestinal transplant, so some T cells may come from the graft donor.

The chain recombines TRBV13 with TRBJ1-2; no clear D gene. CDR1 PRHDT and CDR2 FYEKMQ come from the germline V gene (reference sequence). V lost 0 bases and J 5 bases, leaving 10 bases between the germline ends. CDR3 length equals 14 residues. The CDR3 bases are TGTGCCAGCAGCTTAGGTAGGGTAAATTATGGCTACACCTTC. Protein product: CASSLGRVNYGYTF.

V is TRBV9 and J is TRBJ2-7; D is undetermined. Trimming pared 0 bases from V and 5 bases from J, leaving 15 bases between. This CDR3 comprises 15 residues. In germline, CDR1 is SGDLS, CDR2 YYNGEE. The CDR3 DNA follows: TGTGCCAGCAGCGTAGGGATCACTTCCCCCGACGAGCAGTACTTC. Translating it yields CASSVGITSPDEQYF. Combining the CDR3 with reference TRBV9 and TRBJ2-7 gives the whole variable domain DSGVTQTPKHLITATGQRVTLRCSPRSGDLSVYWYQQSLDQGLQFLIQYYNGEERAKGNILERFSAQQFPDLHSELNLSSLELGDSALYFCASSVGITSPDEQYFGPGTRLTVT.

This clone has only one observation. V and J are TRBV6-1 and TRBJ1-2; the D is unclear. The V gene's germline CDR1 is MNHNS and CDR2 SASEGT. This CDR3 region has 16 residues. Trimming took 3 bases from V and 1 from J, leaving 15 bases between them. As DNA, the CDR3 is TGTGCCAGCAGTGATAGTTATAATAAGGTTAACTATGGCTACACCTTC. It encodes CASSDSYNKVNYGYTF.

This sequence joins TRBV27 and TRBJ1-1; the match to TRBD1 covers 11 bases. CDR1 is MNHEY, CDR2 SMNVEV, per germline (reference sequence). V shed 6 bases and J 5 bases; nucleotides not matched to a gene: 8. The CDR3 is 15 amino acids. CDR3 in amino acids: CASSLGTGGNTEAFF. The CDR3 DNA reads as TGTGCCAGCAGCCTCGGGACAGGGGGAAATACTGAAGCTTTCTTT.

J is TRBJ2-5 and V is TRBV19; 12 bases fit TRBD2. Germline CDR1 reads LNHDA; CDR2 reads SQIVND (reference sequence). V was pared by 2 bases and J by 5 bases, with 3 bases of the junction left unmatched. This CDR3 region has 15 residues. Here the CDR3 reads CASSILAGGLETQYF. CDR3 sequence (DNA): TGTGCCAGTAGTATACTAGCGGGGGGGCTGGAGACCCAGTACTTC.

This chain joins TRBV10-3 and TRBJ2-5; D gene ambiguous. The J call may be in error: the DNA end matches TRBJ2-7 better. The CDR3 is 15 amino acids. Per germline, CDR1 ENHRY and CDR2 SYGVKD. Here the CDR3 reads CAISAIPGLAYEQYF. CDR3 in DNA: TGTGCCATCAGTGCTATTCCCGGATTAGCCTACGAGCAGTACTTC.

The rearrangement joins TRBV5-1 to TRBJ1-2, with unresolved D. Between the trimmed V and J ends, which lost 3 bases and 4 bases, there was a span of 13 bases. The germline gives CDR1 SGHRS, CDR2 YFSETQ. This CDR3 spans 14 amino acids. The CDR3 DNA reads as TGCGCCAGCAGCTCTCTCGGGGAAGGCTATGGCTACACCTTC. It codes for CASSSLGEGYGYTF.

The CDR3 nucleotides read TGTGCCAGCAGTGAAACGGGTAGCGCCCAGCATTTT. Its protein product is CASSETGSAQHF. The chain carries TRBV2 and TRBJ1-5; D is ambiguous. This CDR3 is built from 12 residues. The V gene's germline CDR1 is SNHLY and CDR2 FYNNEI. V was clipped by 2 bases and J by 11 bases, with 10 bases between them.

In regard to this clone: The junction departs from germline at one end; a sequencing error may be responsible. Distinct nucleotide sequences in the sample also encode this CDR3. The chain links TRBV9 to TRBJ2-2; 8 bases agree with TRBD2. The germline gives CDR1 SGDLS, CDR2 YYNGEE. This CDR3 has 17 amino acids. CDR3 sequence reads: CASSVGTGGDATGELFF. The CDR3 DNA reads as TGCGCCAGCAGCGTAGGCACGGGGGGGGATGCCACCGGGGAGCTGTTTTTT.

Only one count was recorded for this clone. J is TRBJ2-7 and V is TRBV10-3, with 14 bases aligning to TRBD2. TRBJ2-1 matches the DNA end more closely, so the J call is doubtful. Per the germline V gene, CDR1 is ENHRY and CDR2 is SYGVKD. The CDR3 consists of 15 residues. This CDR3 is CAIRTGTSGGNEQFF. The CDR3 nucleotides are TGTGCCATCAGGACAGGGACTAGCGGGGGCAATGAGCAGTTCTTC.

This clone was observed a handful of times. The V and J genes are TRBV5-4 and TRBJ2-7; D is unresolved. The CDR3 spans 12 residues. The V gene lost 2 bases and the J gene lost 6 bases, with 9 bases spanning the gap. CDR1 and CDR2 (germline): SGHNT, YYREEE (reference sequence). CDR3 protein: CASSFGATEQYF. The CDR3 DNA reads as TGTGCCAGCAGCTTCGGAGCCACCGAGCAGTACTTC.

This chain uses TRBV2 with TRBJ2-7; D perhaps matches TRBD2 (7 bases). Trimming stripped 6 bases from V and 3 bases from J, with 15 bases between. Germline V gives CDR1 SNHLY, CDR2 FYNNEI. The CDR3 sequence is 14 residues long. CDR3 DNA sequence: TGTGCCAGCAGAACGGGGGGCATGCGCTACGAGCAGTACTTC. Amino acids: CASRTGGMRYEQYF.

The genes are TRBV5-1 and TRBJ2-1; maybe TRBD2 (5 bases). The V end was cut by 4 bases, the J end by 6 bases, with 17 bases between. From germline, CDR1 is SGHRS and CDR2 YFSETQ. This CDR3 has 15 amino acids. CDR3 in amino acids: CASSPDSGFFNEQFF. The CDR3 DNA sequence: TGCGCCAGCAGCCCTGACTCGGGATTCTTCAATGAGCAGTTCTTC.

The CDR3 bases are TGTGCCAGTAGTACGGGACTAGCGGGGGGCCAAGAGACCCAGTACTTC. This sequence encodes CASSTGLAGGQETQYF. V usage is TRBV19 and J usage is TRBJ2-5; 15 nucleotides line up with TRBD2. Germline CDR1 LNHDA, CDR2 SQIVND (reference sequence). The J segment lost 1 base and the V segment lost 4 bases, leaving 1 base of the junction unmatched. The length of the CDR3 is 16 residues.

J is TRBJ1-5 and V is TRBV28; D gene unclear. Germline assignment: CDR1 MDHEN and CDR2 SYDVKM. V lost 1 base and J 3 bases, leaving 7 bases between the germline ends. The CDR3 has 14 amino acids. CDR3 region: CASSLFLVNQPQHF. CDR3 DNA sequence: TGTGCCAGCAGTTTATTCCTCGTCAATCAGCCCCAGCATTTT.

The V call is TRBV29-1, the J call TRBJ2-1, with D perhaps matching TRBD2 (6 bases). Trimming cost V 3 bases and J 6 bases, with 12 bases left between them. This CDR3 comprises 13 residues. Germline assignment: CDR1 SQVTM and CDR2 ANQGSEA. CDR3 in DNA: TGCAGCGTTGACGGGAGAGAGGGCAATGAGCAGTTCTTC. It yields the protein CSVDGREGNEQFF.

The rearrangement uses TRBV30 and TRBJ1-3; D not certain. This CDR3 has 12 amino acids. V was pared by 4 bases and J by 6 bases, with 10 bases between. CDR1 is GTSNPN, CDR2 SVGIG, per germline (reference sequence). The CDR3 nucleotides read TGTGCCTGGACCGGAGCTAAAAACACCATATATTTT. Translating gives CAWTGAKNTIYF.